One TCR beta chain is described in this entry. Antigen: not known. Germline lookup yields CDR1 SGHTA and CDR2 FQGTGA. Between the trimmed V and J ends, which lost 4 bases and 1 base, there was a span of 7 bases. This CDR3 region has 13 residues. This specimen comes from a study of cytomegalovirus exposure and HLA in healthy donors. General study results and limits: With later analysis, a missense DCLRE1C variant became linked to TCR beta V- and J-gene trimming. Earlier analysis found most TCR beta V segments productive about 87% or about 30% of the time. Reportedly, fewer N-insertions than the roughly 700-donor mean appeared in an Asian-associated ancestry cluster in a later analysis.

The PCR was carried out with 60 Vbeta primers and 13 Jbeta primers. The data were produced by immunoSEQ multiplex PCR, yet TCRdb's version contains in-frame clones alone and is incomplete. The sample includes about 100,000 clones, roughly 75% seen only once; the top ten take about 4.9%. V usage is TRBV7-3 and J usage is TRBJ1-1; D unresolved. Specimen: PBMCs. The TCR originated in a woman aged 18-30 years in good health and CMV-seropositive. CDR3 loop: CASSWGGNTEAFF. The DNA of the CDR3 is TGTGCCAGCAGCTGGGGAGGGAACACTGAAGCTTTCTTT.